What follows describes a single T cell receptor beta chain. The antigen is unknown. This sample was taken from a study of T cell responses to AZD1222 COVID-19 vaccine. General observations from the study: Along spike, vaccine-associated CD4 TCRs were found throughout, with dominance at 160-218 and 743-854. Reportedly, nearly half of unique spike TCRs recognized epitopes outside B.1.351/B.1.1.7 mutations. White British donors predominated, females outnumbered males, and clonal diversity was possibly underestimated.

Some clones are missing from TCRdb's copy, which holds only in-frame ones; the method was immunoSEQ multiplex PCR. This sample has some 200,000 clones, with less than 95% found just once. The CDR3 is 13 amino acids. Per the germline V gene, CDR1 is SGHDT and CDR2 is YYEEEE. Between the trimmed V and J ends, which lost 3 bases and 3 bases, there was a span of 10 bases. This chain links TRBV5-6 with TRBJ2-7, with a tentative D call TRBD2 (6 bases). The TCR comes from an adult who received the MenACWY meningococcal vaccine as a control. Material: peripheral blood, obtained 28 days after the second dose of the MenACWY control vaccine. CDR3 DNA: TGTGCCAGCAGCTCCGGAGGGTACTACGAGCAGTACTTC. It codes for CASSSGGYYEQYF.